One T cell receptor beta chain is described in this entry. Antigen specificity is unknown. The data derive from a study of OX40 agonist ivuxolimab in advanced cancers. Findings and caveats of the study: Some of the lowest clonal expansion was seen in partial responders at 0.1-3.0 mg/kg. Also present in some nonresponders was a low level of normalized T-cell clonal expansion.

Some clones are missing from TCRdb's copy, which holds only in-frame ones; the method was immunoSEQ multiplex PCR. This sample has more than 55,000 clones, with 89% found just once. If patients had autoimmune disease history or systemic immunosuppression, they were excluded. On cycle 4 day 1 and cycle 7 day 1, as well as at baseline, blood was sampled. The source was CD4+ or CD8+ T cells sorted from blood, collected in a trial of the OX40 agonist ivuxolimab. The receptor comes from an adult with an advanced solid tumor such as melanoma, head and neck, liver or kidney cancer.

The CDR3 nucleotides read TGCGCCAGCAGCCAAGGGGGGGCCGGGGAATACTACGAGCAGTACTTC. Its translation is CASSQGGAGEYYEQYF. The V call is TRBV4-1, the J call TRBJ2-7; D possibly matches TRBD1 or TRBD2 (6 bases each). The germline V gene has CDR1 MGHRA and CDR2 YSYEKL. Trimming stripped 1 base from V and 3 bases from J, with 16 bases between. The CDR3 extends over 16 amino acids.